This record covers a single T cell receptor beta chain. V was clipped by 3 bases and J by 7 bases; unmatched bases: 20. The CDR3 is 19 amino acids. CDR1 and CDR2 (germline): MGHRA, YSYEKL. The sample belongs to a study of blood T cell repertoires in COVID-19. Looking at the study overall: The origin of the acute and convalescent COVID-19 samples was the United States, Italy and Spain. PBMCs, B-cell-depleted T cells, or T cells provided the cDNA or gDNA that made up the material.

Original methodology: From reference gene primer amplification, estimates of nucleated cell counts were derived. Only in-frame clones appear in the TCRdb table, and some are missing; sequencing was by immunoSEQ multiplex PCR. Clonal size and the V and J genes are those of that table, whereas D and trimming came from the DNA. The table has under 170,000 clones, around 84% seen once; the top ten hold roughly 2.2%. This receptor was obtained from a man in his 70s with acute or convalescent COVID-19. The rearrangement uses TRBV4-1 and TRBJ2-7; TRBD2 matches 11 bases. Sequencing input: peripheral blood. CDR3 protein: CASSHTRNDIAGGQREQYF. In nucleotides, the CDR3 is TGCGCCAGCAGCCATACGCGCAACGATATAGCGGGGGGGCAGAGGGAGCAGTACTTC.